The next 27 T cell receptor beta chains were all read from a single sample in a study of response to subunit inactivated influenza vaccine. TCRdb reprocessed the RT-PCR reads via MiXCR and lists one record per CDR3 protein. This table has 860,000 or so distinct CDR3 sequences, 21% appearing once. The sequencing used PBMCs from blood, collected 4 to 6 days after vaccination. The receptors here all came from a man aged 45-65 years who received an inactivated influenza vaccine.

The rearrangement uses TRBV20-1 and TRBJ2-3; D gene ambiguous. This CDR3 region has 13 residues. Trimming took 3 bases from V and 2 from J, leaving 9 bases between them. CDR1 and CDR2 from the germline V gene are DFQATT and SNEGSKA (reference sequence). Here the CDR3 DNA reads TGCAGTGCTAGTAACCGAGTCACAGATACGCAGTATTTT. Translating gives CSASNRVTDTQYF.

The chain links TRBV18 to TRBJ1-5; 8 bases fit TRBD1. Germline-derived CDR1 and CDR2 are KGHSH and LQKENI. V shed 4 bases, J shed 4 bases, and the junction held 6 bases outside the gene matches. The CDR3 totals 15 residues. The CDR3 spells CASSLNGQGNQPQHF. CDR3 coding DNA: TGTGCCAGCTCACTAAACGGACAGGGAAATCAGCCCCAGCATTTT. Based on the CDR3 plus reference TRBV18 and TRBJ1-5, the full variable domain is NAGVMQNPRHLVRRRGQEARLRCSPMKGHSHVYWYRQLPEEGLKFMVYLQKENIIDESGMPKERFSAEFPKEGPSILRIQQVVRGDSAAYFCASSLNGQGNQPQHFGDGTRLSIL.

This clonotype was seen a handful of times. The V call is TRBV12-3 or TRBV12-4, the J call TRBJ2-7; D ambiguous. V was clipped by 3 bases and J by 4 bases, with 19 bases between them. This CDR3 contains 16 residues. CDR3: CASSFSPLGFRYEQYF. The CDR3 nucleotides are TGTGCCAGCAGTTTCTCTCCTTTAGGGTTTCGGTACGAGCAGTACTTC.

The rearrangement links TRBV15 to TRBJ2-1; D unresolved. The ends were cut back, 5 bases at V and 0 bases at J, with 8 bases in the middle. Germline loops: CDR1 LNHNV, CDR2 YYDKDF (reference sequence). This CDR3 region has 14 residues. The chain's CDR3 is CATSQAGSYNEQFF. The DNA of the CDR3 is TGTGCCACCAGCCAAGCAGGCTCCTACAATGAGCAGTTCTTC. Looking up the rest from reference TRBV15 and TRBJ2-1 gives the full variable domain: DAMVIQNPRYQVTQFGKPVTLSCSQTLNHNVMYWYQQKSSQAPKLLFHYYDKDFNNEADTPDNFQSRRPNTSFCFLDIRSPGLGDTAMYLCATSQAGSYNEQFFGPGTRLTVL.

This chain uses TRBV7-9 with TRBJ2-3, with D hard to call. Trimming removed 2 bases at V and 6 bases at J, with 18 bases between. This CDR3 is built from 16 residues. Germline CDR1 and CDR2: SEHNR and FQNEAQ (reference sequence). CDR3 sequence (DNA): TGTGCCAGCAGCTTAAGGCGGATTGTGGAGCGCGATACGCAGTATTTT. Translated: CASSLRRIVERDTQYF.

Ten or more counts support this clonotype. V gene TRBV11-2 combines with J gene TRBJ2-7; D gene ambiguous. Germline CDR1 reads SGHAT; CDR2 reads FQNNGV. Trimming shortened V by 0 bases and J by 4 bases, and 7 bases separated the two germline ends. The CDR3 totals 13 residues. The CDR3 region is CASSLEVVYEQYF. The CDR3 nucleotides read TGTGCCAGCAGCTTAGAGGTGGTTTACGAGCAGTACTTC.

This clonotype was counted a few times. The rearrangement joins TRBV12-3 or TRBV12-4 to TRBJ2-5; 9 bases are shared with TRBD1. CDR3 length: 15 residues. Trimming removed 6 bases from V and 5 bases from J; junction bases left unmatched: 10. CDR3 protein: CASSSGTGISETQYF. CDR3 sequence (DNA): TGTGCCAGCAGCTCCGGGACAGGGATCAGCGAGACCCAGTACTTC.

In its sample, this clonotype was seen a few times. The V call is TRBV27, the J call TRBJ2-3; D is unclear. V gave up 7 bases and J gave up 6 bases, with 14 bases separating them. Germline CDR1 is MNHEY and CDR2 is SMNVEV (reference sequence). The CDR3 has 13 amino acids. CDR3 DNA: TGTGCCAGCAAAAGGCCGGCGGCGGATACGCAGTATTTT. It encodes CASKRPAADTQYF.

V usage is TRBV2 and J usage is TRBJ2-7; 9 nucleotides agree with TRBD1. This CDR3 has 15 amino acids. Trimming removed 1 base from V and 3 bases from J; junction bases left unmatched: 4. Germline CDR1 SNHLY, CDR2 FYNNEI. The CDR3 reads CASSEGATGGYEQYF. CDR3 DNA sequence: TGTGCCAGCAGTGAAGGGGCGACAGGGGGCTACGAGCAGTACTTC.

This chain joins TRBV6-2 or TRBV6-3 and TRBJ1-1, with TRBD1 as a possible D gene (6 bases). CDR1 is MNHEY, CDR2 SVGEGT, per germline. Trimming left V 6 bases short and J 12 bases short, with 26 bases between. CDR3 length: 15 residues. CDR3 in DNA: TGTGCCAGCAGCCACCGGGCAGGAGGGGGGTCCAGGACTTTCTTT. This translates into CASSHRAGGGSRTFF.

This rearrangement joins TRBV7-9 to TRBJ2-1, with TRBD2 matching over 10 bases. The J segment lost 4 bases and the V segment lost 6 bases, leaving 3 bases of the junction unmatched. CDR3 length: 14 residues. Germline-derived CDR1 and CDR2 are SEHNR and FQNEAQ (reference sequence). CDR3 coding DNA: TGTGCCAGCAGTCAGCGGGAGGGATACAATGAGCAGTTCTTC. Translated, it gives CASSQREGYNEQFF.

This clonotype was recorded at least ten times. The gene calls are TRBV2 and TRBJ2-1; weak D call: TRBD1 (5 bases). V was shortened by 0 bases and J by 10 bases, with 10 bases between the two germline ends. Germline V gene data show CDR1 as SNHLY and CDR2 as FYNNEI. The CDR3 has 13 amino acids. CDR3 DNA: TGTGCCAGCAGTGAAGCGGACCGGACAGAGCAGTTCTTC. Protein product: CASSEADRTEQFF.

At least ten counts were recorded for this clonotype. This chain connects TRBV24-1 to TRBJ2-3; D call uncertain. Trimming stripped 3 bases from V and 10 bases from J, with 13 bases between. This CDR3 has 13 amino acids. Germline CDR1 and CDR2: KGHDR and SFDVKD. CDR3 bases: TGTGCCACCAGTGATCCGCCCCTGGGTTCGCAGTATTTT. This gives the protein CATSDPPLGSQYF.

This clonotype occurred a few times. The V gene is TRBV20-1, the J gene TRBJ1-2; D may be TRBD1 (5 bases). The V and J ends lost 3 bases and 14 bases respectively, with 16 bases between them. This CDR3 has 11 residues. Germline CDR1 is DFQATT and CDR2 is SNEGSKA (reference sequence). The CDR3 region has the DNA TGCAGTGCTAGCCAAAGGACGGGGGAAACCTTC. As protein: CSASQRTGETF.

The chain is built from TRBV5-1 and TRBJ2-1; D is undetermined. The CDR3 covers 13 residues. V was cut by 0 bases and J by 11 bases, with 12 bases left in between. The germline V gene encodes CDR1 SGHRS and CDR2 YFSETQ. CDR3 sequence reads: CASSLAERTQQFF. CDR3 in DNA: TGCGCCAGCAGCTTGGCCGAACGGACCCAGCAGTTCTTC.

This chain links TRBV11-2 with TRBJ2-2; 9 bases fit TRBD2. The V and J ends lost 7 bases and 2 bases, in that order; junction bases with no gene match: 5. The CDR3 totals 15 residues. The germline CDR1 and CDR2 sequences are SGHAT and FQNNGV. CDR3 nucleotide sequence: TGTGCCAGCAAGCCGGGACTAGCTAACACCGGGGAGCTGTTTTTT. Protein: CASKPGLANTGELFF.

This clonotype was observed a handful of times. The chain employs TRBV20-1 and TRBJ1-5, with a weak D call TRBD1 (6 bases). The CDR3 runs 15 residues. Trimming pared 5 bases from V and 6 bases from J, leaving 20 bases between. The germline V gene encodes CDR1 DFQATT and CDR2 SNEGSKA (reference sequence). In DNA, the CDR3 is TGCAGTGCTCGTGTTGGGGGCGGTTTTCCTCAGCCCCAGCATTTT. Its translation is CSARVGGGFPQPQHF.

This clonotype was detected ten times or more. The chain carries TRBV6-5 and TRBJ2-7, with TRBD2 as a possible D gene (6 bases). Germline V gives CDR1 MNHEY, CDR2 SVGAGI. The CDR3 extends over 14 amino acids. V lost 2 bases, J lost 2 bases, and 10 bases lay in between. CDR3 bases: TGTGCCAGCAGTTACCTGGGCGGGACCTACGAGCAGTACTTC. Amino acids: CASSYLGGTYEQYF.

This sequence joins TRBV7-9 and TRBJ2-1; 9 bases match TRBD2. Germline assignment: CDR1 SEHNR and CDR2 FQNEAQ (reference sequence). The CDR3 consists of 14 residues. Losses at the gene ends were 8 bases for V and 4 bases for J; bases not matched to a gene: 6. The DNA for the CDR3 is TGTGCCAGCGAGGTAGCGGGGGAGTACAATGAGCAGTTCTTC. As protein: CASEVAGEYNEQFF.

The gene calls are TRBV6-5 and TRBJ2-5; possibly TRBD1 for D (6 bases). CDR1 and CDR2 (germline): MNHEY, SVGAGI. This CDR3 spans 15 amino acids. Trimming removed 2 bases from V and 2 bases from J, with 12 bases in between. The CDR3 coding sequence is TGTGCCAGCAGTTACATTCTGGGGGCTCAAGAGACCCAGTACTTC. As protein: CASSYILGAQETQYF.

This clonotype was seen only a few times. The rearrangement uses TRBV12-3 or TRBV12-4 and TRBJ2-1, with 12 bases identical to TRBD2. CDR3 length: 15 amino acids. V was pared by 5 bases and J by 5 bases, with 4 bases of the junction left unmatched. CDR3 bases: TGTGCCAGCAGTCCTAGCGGGAGGGGGGACAATGAGCAGTTCTTC. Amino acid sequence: CASSPSGRGDNEQFF.

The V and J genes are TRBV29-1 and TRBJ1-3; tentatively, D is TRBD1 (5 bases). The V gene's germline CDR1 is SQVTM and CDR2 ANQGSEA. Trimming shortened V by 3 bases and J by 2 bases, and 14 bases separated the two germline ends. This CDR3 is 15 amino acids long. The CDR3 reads CSVESLIGAGNTIYF. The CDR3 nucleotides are TGCAGCGTTGAGTCTCTTATAGGGGCTGGAAACACCATATATTTT.

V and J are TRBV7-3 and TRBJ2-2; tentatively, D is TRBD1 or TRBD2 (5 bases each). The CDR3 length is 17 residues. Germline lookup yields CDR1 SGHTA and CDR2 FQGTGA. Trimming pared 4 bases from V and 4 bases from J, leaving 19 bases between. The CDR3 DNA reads TGTGCCAGCAGCTCGAACCGGGACGGAGCAATCACCGGGGAGCTGTTTTTT. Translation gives CASSSNRDGAITGELFF.

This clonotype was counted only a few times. In DNA form, the CDR3 reads TGCGCCAGCAGCCAAGAAGCCTTCTATGGCTACACCTTC. Its protein product is CASSQEAFYGYTF. The chain carries TRBV4-3 and TRBJ1-2, with D unclear. Germline V CDR1 and CDR2: LGHNA, YSLEER. The V end lost 0 bases, the J end lost 4 bases, and 6 bases lay between the germline ends. This CDR3 is 13 amino acids long.

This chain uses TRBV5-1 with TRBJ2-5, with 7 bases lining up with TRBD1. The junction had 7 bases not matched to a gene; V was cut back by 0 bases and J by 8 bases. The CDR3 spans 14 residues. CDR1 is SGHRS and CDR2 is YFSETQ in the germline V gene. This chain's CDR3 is CASSLAGTATTQYF. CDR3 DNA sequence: TGCGCCAGCAGCTTGGCCGGGACAGCCACAACCCAGTACTTC. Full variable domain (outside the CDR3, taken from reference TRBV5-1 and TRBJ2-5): KAGVTQTPRYLIKTRGQQVTLSCSPISGHRSVSWYQQTPGQGLQFLFEYFSETQRNKGNFPGRFSGRQFSNSRSEMNVSTLELGDSALYLCASSLAGTATTQYFGPGTRLLVL.

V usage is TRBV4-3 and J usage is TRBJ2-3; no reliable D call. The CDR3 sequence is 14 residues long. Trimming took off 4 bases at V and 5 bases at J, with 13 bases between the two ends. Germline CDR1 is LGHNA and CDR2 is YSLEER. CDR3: CASSPNLNIDTQYF. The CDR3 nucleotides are TGCGCCAGCAGCCCAAACCTGAACATAGATACGCAGTATTTT.

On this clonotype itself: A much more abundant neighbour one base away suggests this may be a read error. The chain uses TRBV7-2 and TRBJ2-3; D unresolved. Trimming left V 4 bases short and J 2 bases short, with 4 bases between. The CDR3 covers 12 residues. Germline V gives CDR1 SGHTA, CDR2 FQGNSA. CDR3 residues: CASSWVTDTQYF. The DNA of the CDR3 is TGTGCCAGCAGCTGGGTCACAGATACGCAGTATTTT.